A single T cell receptor (beta chain) is shown here with its context. Its target antigen remains unknown. No base quality values were provided; no much bigger clone lies one nucleotide off. From each donor, a single peripheral blood sample of approximately 120 mL on average was drawn into heparinised tubes. Using a panel that included CD45RO, CCR7, CD25, CD127, CD95 and CD27, naive, central memory, regulatory and stem cell-like memory CD4+ T cells were sorted on a BD FACSAria II. Purity was above 95% for every sorted population. PBMCs were isolated right away by Lymphoprep density gradient centrifugation and were stained directly, without culture. So that batch effects would be minimized, each experiment stained and sorted samples in pairs, pairing one healthy donor with one patient. The CDR1 and CDR2 encoded by the germline V gene are MDHEN and SYDVKM. V lost 4 bases and J lost 5 bases, and the count of bases not matched to a germline gene is 16. The CDR3 spans 17 residues, from the cysteine through the phenylalanine. The DNA shown is the 51-base CDR3, in frame from base 1.

This sample was included in a study of beta chain features in type 1 diabetes (dated by TCRdb to the late 2010s). Regarding the complete study: Mean age, gender distribution, total cell number and subset yield did not differ between patients and healthy donors. A total of under 140,000,000 sorted cells were examined across all samples, and the number of cells per subset was strongly correlated with RNA yield. In the study, TCRB repertoires of sorted circulating CD4+ T cell subsets from recently diagnosed type 1 diabetes patients were compared with those of matched healthy donors. Whereas all 30 or so donors provided naive and central memory subsets, regulatory and stem cell-like memory subsets were isolated from just 8 patients and about 8 healthy donors. Study-wide conclusions, independent of this receptor: At VDJ recombination sites, type 1 diabetes patients had fewer insertions and more deleted nucleotides, which implies abnormalities in thymic rearrangement. Naive, central memory and regulatory TCRB repertoires appeared more similar among patients than among healthy donors. Because cDNA was sequenced instead of genomic DNA, highly expressing activated cells could be over-represented, though the groups showed no difference in activation or CD3 levels. Because the HLA sub-analyses included only small numbers of individuals, any influence of HLA type on TCRB rearrangement was left unresolved. PCR might favor shorter templates, but patient and control samples were amplified and corrected together, so any skew would affect both groups equally. In all four CD4+ subsets, TCRB CDR3 length was moderately but significantly shorter in type 1 diabetes patients.

The High Capacity cDNA Reverse Transcription Kit was used to reverse transcribe all of the isolated RNA, meaning that expressed TCRB transcripts were what got sequenced. Naive, central memory and regulatory T cell samples underwent deep immunoSEQ sequencing, averaging about 3.3 million total reads per sample. Sorted cells were lysed in RLT buffer, and RNA was extracted using DNase-treated RNeasy Micro or Mini kits according to cell number. Each cell subset was processed separately to prevent cross-contamination, with patient and healthy donor samples processed together. The immunoSEQ multiplex PCR was used to amplify TCRB sequences from cDNA, generating 87-bp fragments that spanned the CDR3 region. Sequencing of the amplicons was performed on the Illumina HiSeq platform. The authors' analysis ran thus. PCR bias was computationally corrected using synthetic template baselines, reads within Hamming distance 2 were collapsed, and singletons that could not be merged were discarded. By aligning reads against IMGT, V, D and J genes, CDR3 length, and insertions or deletions at six rearrangement sites were assigned. Within each subset, clonotype counts were normalized to sorted cell number, and only after that were true diversity and Gini coefficients computed with the tcR R package. The overlap coefficient, calculated on TCRB nucleotide sequences, was used to quantify repertoire sharing. Out-of-frame TCRB sequences from naive cells were analyzed as a proxy for the pre-selection repertoire. Here the immuneACCESS table is served through TCRdb, limited to in-frame sequences with V and J called. Missing clones are a known gap in these copies; in checked studies unresolved V genes cover under half, and the rest lacks a known reason. V and J calls and clone size follow that table, whereas D and trimming were derived from the DNA. Recorded for this sample are over 700,000 clones; about a sixth of them occurred a single time. The leading ten clones occupy 0.02% to 0.025% of the sample.

Sequenced sample: naive CD4+ T cells from blood. The cell subset or site label, read with the paper, signifies: true naive CD4+ T cells. The rearranged segments are TRBV28 and TRBJ1-2, and 7 junctional nucleotides match TRBD1. The clonotype comes from a woman aged 18-29 years in good health. The CDR3 corresponds to CASSSYLTGTDRYGYTF. In nucleotide form, the sequence is TGTGCCAGCAGTTCCTATCTAACCGGGACAGACCGATATGGCTACACCTTC.